This T cell receptor beta chain was recovered during a study of molecular identifiers for immune sequencing clone quantification. This clonotype was observed many times. TCRdb redid the calling of the PCR reads with MiXCR, one entry per CDR3 protein. The table has around 470,000 distinct CDR3 sequences, 20% to 25% seen once. The CDR3 extends over 14 amino acids. Germline CDR1 reads LGHDT; CDR2 reads YNNKEL (reference sequence). V dropped 4 bases and J dropped 5 bases, with 14 bases sitting between them. Sample: naive CD8+ T cells from blood, with Jurkat cell RNA spiked in. This sample's subset: FACS-sorted CD8+CD4-CCR7+CD45RA+ naive T cells. The TCR was taken from a human donor in good health. Some libraries in this study had Jurkat cell RNA spiked in. The chain combines TRBV3-1 with TRBJ2-5; D perhaps matches TRBD1 (6 bases). The CDR3 loop reads CASSPGAGFETQYF. The DNA for the CDR3 is TGTGCCAGCAGCCCAGGGGCGGGCTTTGAGACCCAGTACTTC.